This entry lists 23 T cell receptor beta chains sequenced from one sample in a study of human T cells and chemical hapten exposure. The time point was: pre-sensitization, week 0. Described treatment: therapeutic diphenylcyclopropenone sensitization with weekly scalp DPC. TCRdb fed the RACE reads into MiXCR, producing one record per CDR3 protein. Of more than 80,000 distinct CDR3 sequences listed, 11% are singletons. The sample was whole blood, taken in connection with sensitization to the hapten diphenylcyclopropenone (DPC). The receptors come from a woman between 55 and 75 years old with alopecia areata. Some clones in this sample may be carry-over from other donors' samples.

This clonotype was seen repeatedly, ten times or more. The V and J genes are TRBV7-8 and TRBJ2-2; tentative D call: TRBD2 (5 bases). CDR3 length: 14 amino acids. The germline gives CDR1 SGHVS, CDR2 FQNEAQ. V was cut by 6 bases and J by 5 bases, with 13 bases left in between. The DNA of the CDR3 is TGTGCCAGCAGGGGAGTTCGGAGGACCGGGGAGCTGTTTTTT. Its protein is CASRGVRRTGELFF.

This clonotype has just a few counts. The V gene is TRBV12-3 or TRBV12-4, the J gene TRBJ1-4; possible D gene TRBD1, 6 bases. V lost 5 bases and J 4 bases, leaving 11 bases between the germline ends. The CDR3 loop spans 14 amino acids. CDR3 nucleotides: TGTGCCAGCAGTCTTAGGACAGTTAATGAAAAACTGTTTTTT. Translation gives CASSLRTVNEKLFF.

In this sample, this clonotype turned up a few times. V usage is TRBV27 and J usage is TRBJ1-2, with 7 bases fitting TRBD1. The junction had 7 bases not matched to a gene; V was cut back by 2 bases and J by 4 bases. CDR1 and CDR2 (germline): MNHEY, SMNVEV (reference sequence). This CDR3 contains 15 residues. The CDR3 DNA reads as TGTGCCAGCAGTTTAATGGCAGGGGGAAGCTATGGCTACACCTTC. This translates into CASSLMAGGSYGYTF.

The chain couples TRBV29-1 to TRBJ2-7, with D maybe TRBD1 (6 bases). V dropped 3 bases and J dropped 5 bases, with 14 bases sitting between them. This CDR3 spans 13 amino acids. The V gene's germline CDR1 is SQVTM and CDR2 ANQGSEA. The CDR3 DNA follows: TGCAGCGTTGATTCAGGGGTGGGCCACGAGCAGTACTTC. This translates into CSVDSGVGHEQYF.

The chain uses TRBV19 and TRBJ2-3; perhaps TRBD1 as D (6 bases). The CDR3 contains 16 residues. Trimming shortened V by 9 bases and J by 3 bases, and 22 bases separated the two germline ends. Germline assignment: CDR1 LNHDA and CDR2 SQIVND (reference sequence). CDR3 DNA sequence: TGTGCCAGCGCACCAACAGGGCAAGGATGGACAGATACGCAGTATTTT. Translated, it gives CASAPTGQGWTDTQYF. The variable domain in full, with the rest retrieved from reference TRBV19 and TRBJ2-3, is DGGITQSPKYLFRKEGQNVTLSCEQNLNHDAMYWYRQDPGQGLRLIYYSQIVNDFQKGDIAEGYSVSREKKESFPLTVTSAQKNPTAFYLCASAPTGQGWTDTQYFGPGTRLTVL.

This clonotype turned up a few times. The J gene is TRBJ2-5, the V gene TRBV29-1, with a possible D match to TRBD1 (5 bases). Germline CDR1 and CDR2: SQVTM and ANQGSEA. Trimming removed 3 bases at V and 2 bases at J, with 7 bases between. The CDR3 is 12 residues long. The CDR3: CSVDRQQETQYF. CDR3 bases: TGCAGCGTTGATAGACAGCAAGAGACCCAGTACTTC.

V is TRBV10-3 and J is TRBJ1-1; 12 bases line up with TRBD1. V shed 3 bases, J shed 5 bases, and the junction held 7 bases outside the gene matches. Per germline, CDR1 ENHRY and CDR2 SYGVKD. The CDR3 is 16 residues long. DNA of the CDR3: TGTGCCATCAGTGAATTCGTGGGACAGGGGGCAACTGAAGCTTTCTTT. It encodes CAISEFVGQGATEAFF.

The sample holds many counts of this clonotype. The rearrangement uses TRBV5-8 and TRBJ2-3; 8 positions match TRBD2. J lost 6 bases, V lost 3 bases, and 3 bases had no gene match. The CDR3 length is 13 residues. Per germline, CDR1 SGHTS and CDR2 YDEGEE. CDR3 sequence reads: CASSSGGADTQYF. In DNA, the CDR3 is TGTGCCAGCAGCTCCGGGGGGGCGGATACGCAGTATTTT.

The J gene is TRBJ1-1, the V gene TRBV20-1; D is undetermined. The germline gives CDR1 DFQATT, CDR2 SNEGSKA (reference sequence). Trimming stripped 2 bases from V and 1 base from J, with 11 bases between. This CDR3 is 14 amino acids long. CDR3 residues: CSARRPATNTEAFF. CDR3 coding DNA: TGCAGTGCTAGACGGCCCGCAACGAACACTGAAGCTTTCTTT.

In this sample, this clonotype turned up a few times. The V gene is TRBV7-2, the J gene TRBJ2-1; either TRBD1 or TRBD2 may supply D (5 bases each). In germline, CDR1 is SGHTA, CDR2 FQGNSA. There are 18 residues in the CDR3. Deletions cut 1 base from V and 2 bases from J, with 18 bases between. The CDR3 DNA is TGTGCCAGCAGCTTAGGGGGCAGCGGTAAGAGGGCCTACAATGAGCAGTTCTTC. It encodes CASSLGGSGKRAYNEQFF.

The chain has TRBV20-1 and TRBJ2-1; 8 positions agree with TRBD2. The CDR3 sequence is 15 residues long. V trimming: 0 bases; J trimming: 5 bases; junction bases outside the gene matches: 6. Germline loops: CDR1 DFQATT, CDR2 SNEGSKA (reference sequence). The CDR3 bases are TGCAGTGCTAGAGATCCCCGGGGGGGAGACAATGAGCAGTTCTTC. Protein product: CSARDPRGGDNEQFF.

This clonotype was recorded many times. V is TRBV11-2 and J is TRBJ2-3; unclear D gene. With 4 bases removed from V and 2 bases from J, the gap between germline ends came to 7 bases. The germline V gene encodes CDR1 SGHAT and CDR2 FQNNGV. There are 13 residues in the CDR3. This CDR3 is CASSYTNTDTQYF. Written as DNA, the CDR3 is TGTGCCAGCAGCTACACCAACACAGATACGCAGTATTTT. Full variable domain (outside the CDR3, taken from reference TRBV11-2 and TRBJ2-3): EAGVAQSPRYKIIEKRQSVAFWCNPISGHATLYWYQQILGQGPKLLIQFQNNGVVDDSQLPKDRFSAERLKGVDSTLKIQPAKLEDSAVYLCASSYTNTDTQYFGPGTRLTVL.

J is TRBJ1-5 and V is TRBV20-1; D uncertain. CDR3 length equals 13 residues. V gave up 3 bases and J gave up 1 base, with 7 bases separating them. Germline lookup yields CDR1 DFQATT and CDR2 SNEGSKA (reference sequence). CDR3 in DNA: TGCAGTGCTAGCCGGTTGAGCAATCAGCCCCAGCATTTT. Encoded protein: CSASRLSNQPQHF.

Comment on this clonotype: Just one base apart from a much larger clone, this may be a read error. This chain connects TRBV6-5 to TRBJ1-4; D gene uncertain. Germline V gene data show CDR1 as MNHEY and CDR2 as SVGAGI. The length of the CDR3 is 17 residues. CDR3 residues: CASSYSTGRTENEILFF. In DNA, the CDR3 is TGTGCCAGCAGTTACTCGACGGGCCGAACAGAAAATGAAATACTGTTTTTT.

The chain uses TRBV7-9 and TRBJ2-1, with D perhaps matching TRBD2 (5 bases). Trimming cost V 4 bases and J 5 bases, with 24 bases left between them. The length of the CDR3 is 18 residues. The germline gives CDR1 SEHNR, CDR2 FQNEAQ (reference sequence). This CDR3 is CASSSSDRGSFRDNEQFF. The CDR3 region has the DNA TGTGCCAGCAGCTCATCGGATCGAGGGTCTTTTCGGGACAATGAGCAGTTCTTC.

The J gene is TRBJ2-2, the V gene TRBV28; the D gene is possibly TRBD1 (7 bases). CDR3 size: 14 residues. V lost 6 bases and J 4 bases, leaving 12 bases between the germline ends. CDR1 is MDHEN and CDR2 is SYDVKM in the germline V gene. DNA for the CDR3: TGTGCCAGCAGGGCGGGACAGAGCACCGGGGAGCTGTTTTTT. Protein sequence: CASRAGQSTGELFF.

The chain uses TRBV9 and TRBJ1-3; D is perhaps TRBD1 (5 bases). The CDR3 runs 16 residues. V lost 4 bases to trimming and J lost 8 bases, with 22 bases between them. The germline gives CDR1 SGDLS, CDR2 YYNGEE. The CDR3, as DNA: TGTGCCAGCAGCCTCCAATACCGGGGACTTGGGGACACCATATATTTT. Translated, it gives CASSLQYRGLGDTIYF.

The V gene is TRBV7-2, the J gene TRBJ1-1; no reliable D call. CDR1 and CDR2 from the germline V gene are SGHTA and FQGNSA. V was shortened by 3 bases and J by 3 bases, with 11 bases between the two germline ends. This CDR3 contains 14 residues. CDR3 protein: CASSFSSPHTEAFF. The CDR3 DNA reads as TGTGCCAGCAGCTTTTCGAGTCCCCACACTGAAGCTTTCTTT.

The rearrangement links TRBV5-1 to TRBJ2-1; 10 positions match TRBD1. Germline V gives CDR1 SGHRS, CDR2 YFSETQ. CDR3 size: 14 residues. J was trimmed by 3 bases and V by 7 bases; bases with no gene match: 4. DNA of the CDR3: TGCGCCAGCGCGACAGGGGGCAACTACAATGAGCAGTTCTTC. Translation gives CASATGGNYNEQFF.

As to this clonotype: Possible read error: a much larger clone is one base away. The gene calls are TRBV5-1 and TRBJ1-2, with 7 bases aligning to TRBD1. The CDR3 contains 13 residues. V shed 2 bases, J shed 3 bases, and the junction held 1 base outside the gene matches. Germline V gene lookup returns CDR1 SGHRS and CDR2 YFSETQ. The CDR3 region is CASSFGQDYGYTF. The DNA of the CDR3 is TGCGCCAGCAGCTTCGGACAGGACTATGGCTACACCTTC.

This clonotype was seen ten or more times. The chain uses TRBV18 and TRBJ2-7, with 11 bases lining up with TRBD1. Losses at the gene ends were 3 bases for V and 4 bases for J; bases not matched to a gene: 5. The CDR3 runs to 15 residues. In germline, CDR1 is KGHSH, CDR2 LQKENI. CDR3 DNA sequence: TGTGCCAGCTCACCGGGACAGGGGGATGGATACGAGCAGTACTTC. Translated: CASSPGQGDGYEQYF.

Ten or more counts support this clonotype. The rearrangement links TRBV7-9 to TRBJ1-1; D unclear. V lost 10 bases, J lost 5 bases, and 11 bases lay in between. The CDR3 loop spans 11 amino acids. In germline, CDR1 is SEHNR, CDR2 FQNEAQ (reference sequence). The CDR3 DNA follows: TGTGCCACGGGCTTGGGGACTGAAGCTTTCTTT. Its protein product is CATGLGTEAFF.

This clonotype occurred many times. The CDR3 DNA sequence: TGTGCCAGCACCCCAACGGGGGGGGGATTAACAGATACGCAGTATTTT. Amino acid sequence: CASTPTGGGLTDTQYF. The V gene is TRBV6-2 or TRBV6-3, the J gene TRBJ2-3, with TRBD2 matching 8 bases. The CDR3 totals 16 residues. The germline gives CDR1 MNHEY, CDR2 SVGEGT. J lost 3 bases, V lost 7 bases, and 12 bases had no gene match.